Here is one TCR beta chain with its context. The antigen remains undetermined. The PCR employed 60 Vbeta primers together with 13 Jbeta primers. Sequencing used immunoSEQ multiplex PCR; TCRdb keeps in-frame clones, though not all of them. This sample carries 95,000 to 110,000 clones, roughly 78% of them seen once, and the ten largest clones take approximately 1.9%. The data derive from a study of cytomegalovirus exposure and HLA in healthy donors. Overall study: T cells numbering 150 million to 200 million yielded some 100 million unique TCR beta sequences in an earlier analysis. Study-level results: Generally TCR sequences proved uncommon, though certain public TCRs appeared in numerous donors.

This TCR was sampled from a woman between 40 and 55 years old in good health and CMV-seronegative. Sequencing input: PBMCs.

The CDR3 DNA sequence: TGTGCCAGCAGCGTAGAGGCGAGGCCCAATTCACCCCTCCACTTT. Amino acid sequence: CASSVEARPNSPLHF. The chain recombines TRBV9 with TRBJ1-6; D remains ambiguous. Germline CDR1 is SGDLS and CDR2 is YYNGEE. V lost 0 bases to trimming and J lost 7 bases, with 11 bases between them. The CDR3 length is 15 residues. Full variable domain (remainder filled in from reference TRBV9 and TRBJ1-6): DSGVTQTPKHLITATGQRVTLRCSPRSGDLSVYWYQQSLDQGLQFLIQYYNGEERAKGNILERFSAQQFPDLHSELNLSSLELGDSALYFCASSVEARPNSPLHFGNGTRLTVT.